This TCR beta chain was documented in a study of a mutant IDH1 vaccine in newly diagnosed glioma. Study summary: Treated patients had a mean age of roughly 39 years and a roughly 60% male, approximately 38% female split. The study's findings and limits: Pseudoprogression seemed unlinked to shifts in top peripheral T cell clonotypes. The study observed vaccine-induced immune responses in roughly 93% of patients.

Using immunoSEQ multiplex PCR, the repertoire was profiled, and TCRdb retains in-frame clones only, with some absent. This table holds tens of thousands of clones, 85% to 90% found once. Time point defined: week 23, last vaccination. Every vaccine dose comprised 300 ug of mutant IDH1 20-mer peptide plus topical imiquimod. There are 13 residues in the CDR3. Germline loops: CDR1 MNHNS, CDR2 SASEGT. V was clipped by 5 bases and J by 8 bases, with 15 bases between them. Turning to this clone: Its antigen is currently unknown.

The clonotype was recovered from a woman aged 50 to 60 with glioma. This specimen was PBMCs, taken from a glioma patient whose treatment included an IDH1 peptide vaccine. The chain carries TRBV6-1 and TRBJ1-2, with D unresolved. The CDR3 nucleotides are TGTGCCAGCAGTTATCGAGTAGGTTCCGGCTACACCTTC. It yields the protein CASSYRVGSGYTF.